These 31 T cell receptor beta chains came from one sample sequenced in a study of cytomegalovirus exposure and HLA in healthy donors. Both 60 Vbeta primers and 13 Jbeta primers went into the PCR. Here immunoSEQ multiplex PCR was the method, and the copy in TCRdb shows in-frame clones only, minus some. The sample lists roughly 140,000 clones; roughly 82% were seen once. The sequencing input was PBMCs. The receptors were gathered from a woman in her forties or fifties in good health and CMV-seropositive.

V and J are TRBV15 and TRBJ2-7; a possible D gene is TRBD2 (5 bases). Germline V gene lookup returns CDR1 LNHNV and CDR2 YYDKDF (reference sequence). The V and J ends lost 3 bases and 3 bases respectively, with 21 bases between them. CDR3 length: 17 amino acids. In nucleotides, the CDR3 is TGTGCCACCAGCAGTGGCCGAAAAGGAGGCGTGAACTACGAGCAGTACTTC. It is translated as CATSSGRKGGVNYEQYF.

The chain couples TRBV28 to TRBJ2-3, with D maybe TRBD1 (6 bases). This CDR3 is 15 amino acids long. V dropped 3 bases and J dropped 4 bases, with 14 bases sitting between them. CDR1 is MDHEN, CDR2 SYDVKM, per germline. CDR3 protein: CASSFSRGSADTQYF. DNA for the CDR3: TGTGCCAGCAGTTTTTCAAGGGGGTCTGCAGATACGCAGTATTTT.

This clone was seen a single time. DNA of the CDR3: TGTGCCAGCAGCGTAAGCGAGCGGCCTTACAATGAGCAGTTCTTC. Translated: CASSVSERPYNEQFF. The chain recombines TRBV9 with TRBJ2-1, with D possibly matching TRBD2 (5 bases). This CDR3 region has 15 residues. Germline V gene sequence: CDR1 SGDLS, CDR2 YYNGEE. V was clipped by 1 base and J by 4 bases, with 12 bases between them.

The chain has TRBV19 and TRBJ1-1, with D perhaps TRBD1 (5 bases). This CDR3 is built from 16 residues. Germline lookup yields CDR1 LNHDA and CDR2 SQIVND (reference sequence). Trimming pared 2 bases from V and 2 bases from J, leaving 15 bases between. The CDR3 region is CASSIHQTAANTEAFF. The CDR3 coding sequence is TGTGCCAGTAGTATACACCAGACAGCCGCAAACACTGAAGCTTTCTTT. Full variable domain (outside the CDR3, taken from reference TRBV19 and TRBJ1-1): DGGITQSPKYLFRKEGQNVTLSCEQNLNHDAMYWYRQDPGQGLRLIYYSQIVNDFQKGDIAEGYSVSREKKESFPLTVTSAQKNPTAFYLCASSIHQTAANTEAFFGQGTRLTVV.

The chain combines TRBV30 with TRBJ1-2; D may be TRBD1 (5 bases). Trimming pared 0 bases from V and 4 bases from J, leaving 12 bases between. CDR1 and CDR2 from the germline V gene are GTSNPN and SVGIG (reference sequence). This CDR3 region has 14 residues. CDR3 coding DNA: TGTGCCTGGAGTGTCGGGCCAGGGCCCTATGGCTACACCTTC. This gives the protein CAWSVGPGPYGYTF.

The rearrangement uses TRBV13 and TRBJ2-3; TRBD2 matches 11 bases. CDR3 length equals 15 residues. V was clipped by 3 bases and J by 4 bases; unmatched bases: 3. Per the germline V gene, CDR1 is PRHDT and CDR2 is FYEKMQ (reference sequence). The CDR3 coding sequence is TGTGCCAGCAGCTTTACTAGCGGGGGTGCAGATACGCAGTATTTT. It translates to CASSFTSGGADTQYF.

CDR3 residues: CASSLKTGVETQYF. The CDR3, as DNA: TGTGCCAGCAGCTTAAAGACAGGGGTGGAGACCCAGTACTTC. The chain links TRBV5-4 to TRBJ2-5; 8 nucleotides match TRBD1. V lost 2 bases and J lost 5; bases outside the gene matches: 5. Germline V lookup: CDR1 SGHNT, CDR2 YYREEE (reference sequence). The CDR3 covers 14 residues.

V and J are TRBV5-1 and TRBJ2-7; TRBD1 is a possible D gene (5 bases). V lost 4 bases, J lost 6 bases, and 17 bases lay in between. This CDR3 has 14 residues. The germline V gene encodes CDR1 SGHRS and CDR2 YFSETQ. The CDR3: CASSQQGHPIEQYF. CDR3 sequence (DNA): TGCGCCAGCAGCCAGCAGGGTCACCCTATCGAGCAGTACTTC.

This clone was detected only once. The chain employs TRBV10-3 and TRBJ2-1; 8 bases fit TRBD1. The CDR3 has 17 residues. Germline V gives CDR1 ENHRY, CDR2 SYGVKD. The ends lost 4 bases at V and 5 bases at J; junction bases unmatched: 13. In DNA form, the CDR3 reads TGTGCCATCAGTGCGGGCCCGACAGGGGCATCGGACAATGAGCAGTTCTTC. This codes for CAISAGPTGASDNEQFF.

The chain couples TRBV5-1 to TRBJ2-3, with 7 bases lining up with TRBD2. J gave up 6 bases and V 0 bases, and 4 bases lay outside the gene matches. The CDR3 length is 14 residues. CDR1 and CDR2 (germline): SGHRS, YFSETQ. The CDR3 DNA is TGCGCCAGCAGCTTGGAGCGGGACGTCGATACGCAGTATTTT. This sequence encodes CASSLERDVDTQYF.

CDR3 protein: CASKARPPQQVLAFF. DNA for the CDR3: TGTGCCAGTAAGGCCCGCCCGCCCCAACAGGTTTTAGCTTTCTTT. The V and J genes are TRBV19 and TRBJ1-1; D perhaps matches TRBD1 (5 bases). The germline CDR1 and CDR2 sequences are LNHDA and SQIVND (reference sequence). The ends were cut back, 7 bases at V and 10 bases at J, with 25 bases in the middle. The CDR3 is made up of 15 amino acids.

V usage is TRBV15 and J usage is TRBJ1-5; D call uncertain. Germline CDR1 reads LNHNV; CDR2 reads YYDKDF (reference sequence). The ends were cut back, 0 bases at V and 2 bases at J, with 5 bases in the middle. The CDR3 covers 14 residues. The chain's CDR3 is CATSRDLGNQPQHF. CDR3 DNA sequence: TGTGCCACCAGCAGAGACTTAGGCAATCAGCCCCAGCATTTT.

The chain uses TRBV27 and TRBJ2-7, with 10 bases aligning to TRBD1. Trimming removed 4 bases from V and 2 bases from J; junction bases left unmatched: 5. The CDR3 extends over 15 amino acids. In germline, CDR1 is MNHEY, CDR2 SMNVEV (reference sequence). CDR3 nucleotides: TGTGCCAGCAGTTGGGGACAGGGGAAAACCTACGAGCAGTACTTC. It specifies CASSWGQGKTYEQYF.

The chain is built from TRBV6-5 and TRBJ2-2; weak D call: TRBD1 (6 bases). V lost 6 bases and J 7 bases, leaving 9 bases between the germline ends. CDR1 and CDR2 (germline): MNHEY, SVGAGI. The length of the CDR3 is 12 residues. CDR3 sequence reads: CASRQGNGELFF. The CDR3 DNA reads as TGTGCCAGCAGACAGGGTAACGGGGAGCTGTTTTTT.

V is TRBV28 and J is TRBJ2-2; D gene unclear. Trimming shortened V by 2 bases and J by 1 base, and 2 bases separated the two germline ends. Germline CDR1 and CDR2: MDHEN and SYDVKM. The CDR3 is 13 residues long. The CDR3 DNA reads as TGTGCCAGCAGTTTACTGAACACCGGGGAGCTGTTTTTT. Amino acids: CASSLLNTGELFF.

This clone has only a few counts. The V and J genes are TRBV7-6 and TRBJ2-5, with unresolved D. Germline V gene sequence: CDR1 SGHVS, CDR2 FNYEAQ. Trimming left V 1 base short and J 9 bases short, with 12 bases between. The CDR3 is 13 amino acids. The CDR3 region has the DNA TGTGCCAGCAGCTTAGGTGGGCGTCAGCCCCAGTACTTC. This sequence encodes CASSLGGRQPQYF.

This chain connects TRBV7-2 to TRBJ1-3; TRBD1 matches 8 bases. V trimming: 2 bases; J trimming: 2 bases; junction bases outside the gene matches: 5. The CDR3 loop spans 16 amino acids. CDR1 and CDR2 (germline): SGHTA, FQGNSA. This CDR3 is CASSLFPTGAGNTIYF. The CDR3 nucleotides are TGTGCCAGCAGCTTATTTCCGACAGGGGCTGGAAACACCATATATTTT.

Here the CDR3 DNA reads TGCGCCAGCAGCTTAGCGCTGTCAACGTATGGCTACACCTTC. It specifies CASSLALSTYGYTF. V and J are TRBV5-1 and TRBJ1-2; D call uncertain. This CDR3 contains 14 residues. Trimming stripped 2 bases from V and 5 bases from J, with 13 bases between. Germline CDR1 SGHRS, CDR2 YFSETQ.

For the CDR3, the DNA is TGTCGGATGGAGTGGACGACAGGGGAAGGCTACACCTTC. This gives the protein CRMEWTTGEGYTF. The rearrangement uses TRBV30 and TRBJ1-2; 8 bases map to TRBD1. There are 13 residues in the CDR3. Germline loops: CDR1 GTSNPN, CDR2 SVGIG (reference sequence).

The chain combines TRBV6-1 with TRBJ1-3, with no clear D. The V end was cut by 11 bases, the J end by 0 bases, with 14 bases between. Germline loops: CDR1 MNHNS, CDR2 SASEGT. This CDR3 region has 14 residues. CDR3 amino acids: CAHGLRLSGNTIYF. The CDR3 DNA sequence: TGTGCCCACGGACTGCGGCTCTCTGGAAACACCATATATTTT.

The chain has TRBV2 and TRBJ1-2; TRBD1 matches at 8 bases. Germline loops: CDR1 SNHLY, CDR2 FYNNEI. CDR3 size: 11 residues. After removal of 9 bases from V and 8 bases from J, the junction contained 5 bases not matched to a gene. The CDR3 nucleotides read TGTGCCAGTACAGGGGGAAGAGGCTACACCTTC. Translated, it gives CASTGGRGYTF.

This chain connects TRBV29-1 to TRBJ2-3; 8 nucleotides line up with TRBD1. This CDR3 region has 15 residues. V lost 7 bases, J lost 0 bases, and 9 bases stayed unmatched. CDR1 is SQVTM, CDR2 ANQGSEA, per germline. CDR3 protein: CSAANGQGSTDTQYF. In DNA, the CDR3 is TGCAGCGCAGCAAATGGACAGGGTAGCACAGATACGCAGTATTTT.

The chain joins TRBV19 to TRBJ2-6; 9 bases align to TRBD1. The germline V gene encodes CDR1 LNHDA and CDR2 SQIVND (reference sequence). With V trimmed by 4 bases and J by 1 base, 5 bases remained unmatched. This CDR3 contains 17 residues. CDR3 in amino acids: CASSTRTGASGANVLTF. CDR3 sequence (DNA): TGTGCCAGTAGTACTAGGACAGGGGCGTCTGGGGCCAACGTCCTGACTTTC. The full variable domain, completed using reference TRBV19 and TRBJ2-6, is DGGITQSPKYLFRKEGQNVTLSCEQNLNHDAMYWYRQDPGQGLRLIYYSQIVNDFQKGDIAEGYSVSREKKESFPLTVTSAQKNPTAFYLCASSTRTGASGANVLTFGAGSRLTVL.

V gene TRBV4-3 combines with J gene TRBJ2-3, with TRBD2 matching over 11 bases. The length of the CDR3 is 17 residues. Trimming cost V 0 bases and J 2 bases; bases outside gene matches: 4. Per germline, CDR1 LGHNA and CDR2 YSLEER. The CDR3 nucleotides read TGCGCCAGCAGCCAAGATCCTAGCGGGGGGTCCACAGATACGCAGTATTTT. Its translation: CASSQDPSGGSTDTQYF.

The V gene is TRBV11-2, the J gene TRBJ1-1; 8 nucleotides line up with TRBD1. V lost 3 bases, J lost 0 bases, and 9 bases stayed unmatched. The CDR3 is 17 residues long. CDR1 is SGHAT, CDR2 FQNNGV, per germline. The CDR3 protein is CASSLDGTGSVNTEAFF. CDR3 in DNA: TGTGCCAGCAGCTTGGATGGGACAGGCTCTGTGAACACTGAAGCTTTCTTT.

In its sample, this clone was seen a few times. The CDR3 DNA reads as TGTGCCAGCAGCCAGGCTTCGGGGTTCGAGACCCAGTACTTC. Its translation is CASSQASGFETQYF. V gene TRBV9 combines with J gene TRBJ2-5; D perhaps matches TRBD2 (5 bases). The germline gives CDR1 SGDLS, CDR2 YYNGEE. The V end lost 4 bases, the J end lost 5 bases, and 15 bases lay between the germline ends. The CDR3 is 14 amino acids.

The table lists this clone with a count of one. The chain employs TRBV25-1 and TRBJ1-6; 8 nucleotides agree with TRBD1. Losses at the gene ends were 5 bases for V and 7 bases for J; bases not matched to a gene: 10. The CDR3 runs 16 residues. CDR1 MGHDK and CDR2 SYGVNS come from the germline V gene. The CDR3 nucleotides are TGTGCCAGCAGTCAACAGGGGGTGGGTCCCAATTCACCCCTCCACTTT. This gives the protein CASSQQGVGPNSPLHF.

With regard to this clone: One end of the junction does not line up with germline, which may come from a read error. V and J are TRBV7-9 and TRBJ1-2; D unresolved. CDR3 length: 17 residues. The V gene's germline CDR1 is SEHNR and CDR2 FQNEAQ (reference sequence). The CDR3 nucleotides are TGTTCCAGCAGCCCTTTAGTGGTCCTGACTCTCTCCCGGGGCTACACCTTC. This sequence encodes CSSSPLVVLTLSRGYTF.

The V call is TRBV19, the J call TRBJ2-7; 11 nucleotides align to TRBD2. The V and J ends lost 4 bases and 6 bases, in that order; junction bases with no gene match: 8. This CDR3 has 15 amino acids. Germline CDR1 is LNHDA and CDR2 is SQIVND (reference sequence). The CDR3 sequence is CASSRLAGTHGEQYF. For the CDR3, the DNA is TGTGCCAGTAGTAGACTAGCGGGGACCCACGGCGAGCAGTACTTC.

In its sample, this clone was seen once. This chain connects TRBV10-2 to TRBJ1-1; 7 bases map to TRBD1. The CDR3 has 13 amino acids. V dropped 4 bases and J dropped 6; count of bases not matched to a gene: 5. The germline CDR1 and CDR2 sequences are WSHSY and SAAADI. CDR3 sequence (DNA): TGCGCCAGCAGTGCCAAGCAGGGGGCTGAAGCTTTCTTT. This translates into CASSAKQGAEAFF.

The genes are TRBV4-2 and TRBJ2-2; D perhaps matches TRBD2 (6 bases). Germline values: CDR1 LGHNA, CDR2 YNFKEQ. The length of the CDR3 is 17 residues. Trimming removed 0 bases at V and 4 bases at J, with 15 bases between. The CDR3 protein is CASSQEASVGGTGELFF. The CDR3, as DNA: TGTGCCAGCAGCCAAGAGGCTAGCGTGGGGGGCACCGGGGAGCTGTTTTTT.